The source of this T cell receptor (beta chain) is a study of blood T cell repertoires in COVID-19. Study-level information: The United States, Italy and Spain supplied acute and convalescent COVID-19 samples.

Authors' analysis steps: By means of reference gene primer amplification, nucleated cell counts were estimated. Measured with immunoSEQ multiplex PCR; TCRdb has only the in-frame clones, and not every one. Clonal size and the V and J genes are those of that table, whereas D and trimming came from the DNA. The table shows 150,000 to 200,000 clones, with around 81% occurring only once. This CDR3 region has 12 residues. Looked up from germline, CDR1 is SGHAT and CDR2 is FQNNGV. Trimming shortened V by 4 bases and J by 7 bases, and 10 bases separated the two germline ends. This TCR came from a woman older than 75 with COVID-19, enrolled during active disease. The sample taken for sequencing was peripheral blood. The chain recombines TRBV11-2 with TRBJ1-2; tentative D call: TRBD1 (5 bases). The CDR3 DNA follows: TGTGCCAGCAGCTCGCAGGGTTCTGGCTACACCTTC. It yields the protein CASSSQGSGYTF.